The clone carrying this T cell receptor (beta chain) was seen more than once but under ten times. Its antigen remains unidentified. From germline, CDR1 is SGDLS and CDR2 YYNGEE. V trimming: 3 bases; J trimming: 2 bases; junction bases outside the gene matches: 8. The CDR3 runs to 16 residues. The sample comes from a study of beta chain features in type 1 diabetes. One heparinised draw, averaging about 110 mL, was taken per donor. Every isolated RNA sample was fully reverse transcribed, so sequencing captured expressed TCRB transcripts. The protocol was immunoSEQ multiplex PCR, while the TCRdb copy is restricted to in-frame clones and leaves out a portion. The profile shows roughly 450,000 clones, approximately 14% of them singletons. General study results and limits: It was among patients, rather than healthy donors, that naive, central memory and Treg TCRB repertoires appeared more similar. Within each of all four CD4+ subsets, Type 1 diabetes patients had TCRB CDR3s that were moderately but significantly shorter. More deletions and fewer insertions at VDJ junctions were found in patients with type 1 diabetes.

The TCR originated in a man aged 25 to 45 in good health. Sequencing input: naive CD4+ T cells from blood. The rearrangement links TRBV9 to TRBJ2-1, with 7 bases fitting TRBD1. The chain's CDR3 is CASSAHDRDPYNEQFF. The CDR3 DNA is TGTGCCAGCAGCGCGCACGACAGGGATCCCTACAATGAGCAGTTCTTC.